This T cell receptor (beta chain) was found in a study of T cells in localized non-small cell lung cancer. Sequencing used immunoSEQ multiplex PCR; TCRdb keeps in-frame clones, though not all of them. The sample includes about 11,000 clones, less than 30% of them seen just once. The CDR3 is made up of 16 amino acids. The germline V gene has CDR1 SGHRS and CDR2 YFSETQ. V lost 3 bases and J lost 2; bases outside the gene matches: 10. This chain links TRBV5-1 with TRBJ2-7; 8 bases align to TRBD2. The specimen comprised lung tumor tissue, sampled before any cancer treatment. The TCR comes from a man between 40 and 70 years old with stage I lung adenocarcinoma. CDR3 protein: CASSSEGTGGTYEQYF. The DNA of the CDR3 is TGCGCCAGCAGCTCCGAGGGTACGGGGGGGACCTACGAGCAGTACTTC.